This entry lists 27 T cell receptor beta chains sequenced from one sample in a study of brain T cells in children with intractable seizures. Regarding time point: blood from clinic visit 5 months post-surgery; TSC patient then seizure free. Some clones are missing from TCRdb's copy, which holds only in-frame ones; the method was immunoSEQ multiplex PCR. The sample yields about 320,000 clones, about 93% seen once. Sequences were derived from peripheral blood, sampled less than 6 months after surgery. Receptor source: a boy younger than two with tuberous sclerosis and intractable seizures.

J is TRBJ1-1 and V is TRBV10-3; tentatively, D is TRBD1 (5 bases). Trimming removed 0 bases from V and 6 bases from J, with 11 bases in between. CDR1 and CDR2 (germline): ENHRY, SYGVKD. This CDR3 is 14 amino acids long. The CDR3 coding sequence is TGTGCCATCAGTGAGTCGAATAGGGGTTCTGAAGCTTTCTTT. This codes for CAISESNRGSEAFF.

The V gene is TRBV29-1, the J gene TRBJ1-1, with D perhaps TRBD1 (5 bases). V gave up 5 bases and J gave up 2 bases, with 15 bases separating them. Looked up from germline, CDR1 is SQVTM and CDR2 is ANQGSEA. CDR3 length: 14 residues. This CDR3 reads CSVFPPRENTEAFF. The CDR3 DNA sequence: TGCAGCGTTTTCCCGCCCAGGGAAAACACTGAAGCTTTCTTT.

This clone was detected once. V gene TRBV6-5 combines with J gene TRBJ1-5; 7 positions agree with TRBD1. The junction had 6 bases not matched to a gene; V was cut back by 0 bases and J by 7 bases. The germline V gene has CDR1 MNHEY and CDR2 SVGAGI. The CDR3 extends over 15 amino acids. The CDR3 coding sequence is TGTGCCAGCAGTTACTCGGGGGACAGAGGGCAGCCCCAGCATTTT. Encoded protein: CASSYSGDRGQPQHF.

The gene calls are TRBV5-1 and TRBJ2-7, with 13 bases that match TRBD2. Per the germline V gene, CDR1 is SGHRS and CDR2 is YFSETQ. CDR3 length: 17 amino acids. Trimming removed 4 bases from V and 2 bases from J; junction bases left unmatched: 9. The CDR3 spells CASSKTSGRPDTYEQYF. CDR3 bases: TGCGCCAGCAGCAAGACTAGCGGGAGGCCTGATACCTACGAGCAGTACTTC.

As DNA, the CDR3 is TGTGCCAGCAGCTGGGACAGGGGATGGACTGAAGCTTTCTTT. The encoded protein is CASSWDRGWTEAFF. The chain recombines TRBV5-6 with TRBJ1-1, with 10 bases matching TRBD1. The CDR3 consists of 14 residues. V trimming: 3 bases; J trimming: 5 bases; junction bases outside the gene matches: 4. Per the germline V gene, CDR1 is SGHDT and CDR2 is YYEEEE.

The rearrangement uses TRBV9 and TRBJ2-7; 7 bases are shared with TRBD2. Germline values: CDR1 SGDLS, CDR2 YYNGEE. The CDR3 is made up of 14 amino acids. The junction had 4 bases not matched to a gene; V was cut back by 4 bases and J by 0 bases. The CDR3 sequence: CASSPAGSSYEQYF. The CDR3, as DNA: TGTGCCAGCAGCCCAGCGGGGTCCTCCTACGAGCAGTACTTC.

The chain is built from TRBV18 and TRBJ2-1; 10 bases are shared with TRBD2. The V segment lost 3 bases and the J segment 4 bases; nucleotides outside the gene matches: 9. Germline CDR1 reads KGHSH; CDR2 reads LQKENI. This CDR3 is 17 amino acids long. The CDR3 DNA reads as TGTGCCAGCTCACCTATATTAGTAGCGGGAGGTTACAATGAGCAGTTCTTC. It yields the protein CASSPILVAGGYNEQFF.

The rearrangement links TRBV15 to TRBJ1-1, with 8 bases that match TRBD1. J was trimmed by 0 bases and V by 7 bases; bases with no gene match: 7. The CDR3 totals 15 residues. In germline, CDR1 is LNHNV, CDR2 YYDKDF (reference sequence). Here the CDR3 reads CATTRDRSMNTEAFF. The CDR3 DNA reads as TGTGCCACCACAAGGGACAGGAGTATGAACACTGAAGCTTTCTTT.

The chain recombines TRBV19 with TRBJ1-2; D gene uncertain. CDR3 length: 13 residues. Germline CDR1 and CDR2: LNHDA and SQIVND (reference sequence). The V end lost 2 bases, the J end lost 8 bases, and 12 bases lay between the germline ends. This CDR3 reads CASSINGFDGYTF. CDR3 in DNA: TGTGCCAGTAGTATAAACGGTTTCGACGGCTACACCTTC. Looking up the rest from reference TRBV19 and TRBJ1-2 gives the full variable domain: DGGITQSPKYLFRKEGQNVTLSCEQNLNHDAMYWYRQDPGQGLRLIYYSQIVNDFQKGDIAEGYSVSREKKESFPLTVTSAQKNPTAFYLCASSINGFDGYTFGSGTRLTVV.

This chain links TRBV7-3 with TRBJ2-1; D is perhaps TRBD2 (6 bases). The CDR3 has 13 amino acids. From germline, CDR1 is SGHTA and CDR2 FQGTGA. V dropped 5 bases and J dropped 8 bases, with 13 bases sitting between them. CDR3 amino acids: CASSPQGGDEQFF. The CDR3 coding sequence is TGTGCCAGCAGCCCCCAGGGAGGCGATGAGCAGTTCTTC.

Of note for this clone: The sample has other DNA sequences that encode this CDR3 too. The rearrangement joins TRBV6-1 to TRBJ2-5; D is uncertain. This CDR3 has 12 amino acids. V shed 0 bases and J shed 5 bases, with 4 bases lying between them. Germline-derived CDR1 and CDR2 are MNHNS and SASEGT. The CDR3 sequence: CASSEARETQYF. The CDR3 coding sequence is TGTGCCAGCAGTGAAGCGAGGGAGACCCAGTACTTC.

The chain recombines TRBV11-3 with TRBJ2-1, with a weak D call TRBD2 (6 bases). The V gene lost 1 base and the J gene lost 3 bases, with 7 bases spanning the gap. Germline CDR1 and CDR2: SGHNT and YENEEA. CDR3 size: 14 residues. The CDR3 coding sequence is TGTGCCAGCAGCTTAGCCGGGGGCTACAATGAGCAGTTCTTC. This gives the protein CASSLAGGYNEQFF.

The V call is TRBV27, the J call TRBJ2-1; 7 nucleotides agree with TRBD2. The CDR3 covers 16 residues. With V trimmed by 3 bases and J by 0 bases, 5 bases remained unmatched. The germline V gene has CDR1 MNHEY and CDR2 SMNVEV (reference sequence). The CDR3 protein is CASSLSGAVSYNEQFF. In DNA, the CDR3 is TGTGCCAGCAGTTTGAGCGGGGCCGTCTCCTACAATGAGCAGTTCTTC.

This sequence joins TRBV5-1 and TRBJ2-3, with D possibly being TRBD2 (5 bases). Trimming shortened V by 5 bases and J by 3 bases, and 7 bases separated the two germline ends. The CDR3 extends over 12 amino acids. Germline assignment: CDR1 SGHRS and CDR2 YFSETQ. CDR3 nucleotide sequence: TGCGCCAGCAGTGAGGGTACAGATACGCAGTATTTT. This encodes CASSEGTDTQYF. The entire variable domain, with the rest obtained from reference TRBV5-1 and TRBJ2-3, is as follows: KAGVTQTPRYLIKTRGQQVTLSCSPISGHRSVSWYQQTPGQGLQFLFEYFSETQRNKGNFPGRFSGRQFSNSRSEMNVSTLELGDSALYLCASSEGTDTQYFGPGTRLTVL.

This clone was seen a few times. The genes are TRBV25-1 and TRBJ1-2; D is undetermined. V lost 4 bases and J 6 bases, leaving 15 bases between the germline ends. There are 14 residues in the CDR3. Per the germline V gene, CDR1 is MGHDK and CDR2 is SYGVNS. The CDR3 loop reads CASSGHGLLDGYTF. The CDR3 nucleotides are TGTGCCAGCAGTGGACACGGACTTCTCGATGGCTACACCTTC.

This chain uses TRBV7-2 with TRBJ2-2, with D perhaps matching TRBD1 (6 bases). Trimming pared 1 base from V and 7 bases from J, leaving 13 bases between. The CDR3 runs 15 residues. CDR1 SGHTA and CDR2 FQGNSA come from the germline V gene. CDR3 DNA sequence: TGTGCCAGCAGCTTAGAGGCAGGGGCTGGCGGGGAGCTGTTTTTT. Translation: CASSLEAGAGGELFF.

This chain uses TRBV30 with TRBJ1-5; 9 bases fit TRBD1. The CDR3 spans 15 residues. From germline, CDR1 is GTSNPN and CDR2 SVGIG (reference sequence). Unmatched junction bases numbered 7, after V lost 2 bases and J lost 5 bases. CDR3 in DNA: TGTGCCTGGAGTAACTCCGGGACAGGGCATCAGCCCCAGCATTTT. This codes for CAWSNSGTGHQPQHF.

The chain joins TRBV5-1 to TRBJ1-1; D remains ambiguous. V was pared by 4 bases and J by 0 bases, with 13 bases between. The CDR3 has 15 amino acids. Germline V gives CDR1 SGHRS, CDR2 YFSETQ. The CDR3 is CASSIPDTLNTEAFF. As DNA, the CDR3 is TGCGCCAGCAGCATTCCCGACACTCTGAACACTGAAGCTTTCTTT.

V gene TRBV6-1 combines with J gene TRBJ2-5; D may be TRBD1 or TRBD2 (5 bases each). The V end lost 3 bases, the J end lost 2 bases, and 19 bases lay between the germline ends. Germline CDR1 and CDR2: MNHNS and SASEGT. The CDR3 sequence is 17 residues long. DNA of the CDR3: TGTGCCAGCAGTGAGGGCCCGGTCGGCGAGGGGCAAGAGACCCAGTACTTC. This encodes CASSEGPVGEGQETQYF.

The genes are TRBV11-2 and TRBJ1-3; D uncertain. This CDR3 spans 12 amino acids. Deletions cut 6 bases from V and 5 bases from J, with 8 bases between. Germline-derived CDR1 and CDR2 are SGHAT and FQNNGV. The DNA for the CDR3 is TGTGCCAGCAGTGAAGGACGAAACACCATATATTTT. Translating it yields CASSEGRNTIYF.

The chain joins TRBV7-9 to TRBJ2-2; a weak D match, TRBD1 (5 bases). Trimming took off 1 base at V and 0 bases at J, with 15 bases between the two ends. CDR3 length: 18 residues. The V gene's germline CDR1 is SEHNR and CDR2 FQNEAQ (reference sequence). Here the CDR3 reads CASSLGPRTGSNTGELFF. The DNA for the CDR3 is TGTGCCAGCAGCTTAGGACCCCGTACAGGCTCGAACACCGGGGAGCTGTTTTTT.

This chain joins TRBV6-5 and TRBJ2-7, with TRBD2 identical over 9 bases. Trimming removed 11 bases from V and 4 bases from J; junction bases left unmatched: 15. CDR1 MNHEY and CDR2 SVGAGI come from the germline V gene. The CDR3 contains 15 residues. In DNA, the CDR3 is TGTGCCTCGAGAGCCAGACTAGCGGTTGAGTACGAGCAGTACTTC. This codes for CASRARLAVEYEQYF.

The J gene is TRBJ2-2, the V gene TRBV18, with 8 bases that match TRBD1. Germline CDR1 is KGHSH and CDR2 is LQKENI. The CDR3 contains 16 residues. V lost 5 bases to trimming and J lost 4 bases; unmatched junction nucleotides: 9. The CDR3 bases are TGTGCCAGCTCATATGGGACAGGATATACCACCGGGGAGCTGTTTTTT. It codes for CASSYGTGYTTGELFF.

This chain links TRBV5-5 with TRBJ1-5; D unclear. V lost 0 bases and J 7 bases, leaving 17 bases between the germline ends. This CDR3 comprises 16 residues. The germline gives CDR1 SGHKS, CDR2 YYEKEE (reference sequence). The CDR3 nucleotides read TGTGCCAGCAGCTTGGGGGAGGGAACGGTTCGCCAGCCCCAGCATTTT. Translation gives CASSLGEGTVRQPQHF.

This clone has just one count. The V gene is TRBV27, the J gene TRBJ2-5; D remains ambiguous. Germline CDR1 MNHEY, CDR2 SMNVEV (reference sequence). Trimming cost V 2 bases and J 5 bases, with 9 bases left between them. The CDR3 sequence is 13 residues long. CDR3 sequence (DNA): TGTGCCAGCAGTTTAGGGTCGGTGGAGACCCAGTACTTC. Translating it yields CASSLGSVETQYF.

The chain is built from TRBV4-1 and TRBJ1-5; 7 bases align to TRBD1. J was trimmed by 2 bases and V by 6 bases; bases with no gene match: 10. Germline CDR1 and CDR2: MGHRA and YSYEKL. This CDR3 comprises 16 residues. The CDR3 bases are TGCGCCAGCAGTTATCGAACAGGGGCCGGCAATCAGCCCCAGCATTTT. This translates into CASSYRTGAGNQPQHF.

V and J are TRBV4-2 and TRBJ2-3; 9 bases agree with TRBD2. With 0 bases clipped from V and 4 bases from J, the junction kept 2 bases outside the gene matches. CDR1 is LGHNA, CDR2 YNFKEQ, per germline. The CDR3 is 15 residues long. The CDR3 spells CASSQEIAGADTQYF. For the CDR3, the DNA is TGTGCCAGCAGCCAAGAAATAGCGGGGGCAGATACGCAGTATTTT.